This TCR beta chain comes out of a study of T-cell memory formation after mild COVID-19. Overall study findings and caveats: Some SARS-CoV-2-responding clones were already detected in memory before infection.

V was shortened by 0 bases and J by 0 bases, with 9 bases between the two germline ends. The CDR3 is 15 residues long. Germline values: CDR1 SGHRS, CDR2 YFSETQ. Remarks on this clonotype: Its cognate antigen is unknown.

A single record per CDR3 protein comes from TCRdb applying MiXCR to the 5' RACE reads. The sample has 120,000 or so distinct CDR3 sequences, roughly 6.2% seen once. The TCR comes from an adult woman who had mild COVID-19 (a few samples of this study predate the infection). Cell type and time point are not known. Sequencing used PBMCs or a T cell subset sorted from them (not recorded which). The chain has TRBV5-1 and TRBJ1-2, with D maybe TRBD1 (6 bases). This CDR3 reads CASSLEGHPNYGYTF. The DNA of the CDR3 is TGCGCCAGCAGCTTGGAGGGACACCCTAACTATGGCTACACCTTC.